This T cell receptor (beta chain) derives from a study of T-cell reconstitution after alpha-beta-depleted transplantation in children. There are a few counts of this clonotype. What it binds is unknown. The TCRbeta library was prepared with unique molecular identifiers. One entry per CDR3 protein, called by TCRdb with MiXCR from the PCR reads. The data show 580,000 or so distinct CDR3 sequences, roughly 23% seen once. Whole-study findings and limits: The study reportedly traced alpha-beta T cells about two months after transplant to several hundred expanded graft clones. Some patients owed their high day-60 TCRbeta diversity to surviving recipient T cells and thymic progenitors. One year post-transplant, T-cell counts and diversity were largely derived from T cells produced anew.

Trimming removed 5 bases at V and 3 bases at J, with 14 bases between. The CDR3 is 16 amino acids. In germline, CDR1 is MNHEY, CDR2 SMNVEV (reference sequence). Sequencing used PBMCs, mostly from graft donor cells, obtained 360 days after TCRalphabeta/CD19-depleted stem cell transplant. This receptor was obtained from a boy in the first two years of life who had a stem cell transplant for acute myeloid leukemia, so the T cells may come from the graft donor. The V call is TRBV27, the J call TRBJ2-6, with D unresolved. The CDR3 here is CASSTHLSGGANVLTF. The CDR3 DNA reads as TGTGCCAGCAGTACTCACCTGTCAGGTGGGGCCAACGTCCTGACTTTC.